This entry concerns a single TCR beta chain. It lacks a known antigen. It has no much larger one-base neighbor in the sample; base qualities were not kept. The CDR3 covers 13 residues, taking in both the cysteine and the phenylalanine. Only the CDR3 DNA stays, 39 bases, in frame from base 1. The germline V and J ends show losses of 6 bases and 6 bases respectively, and no gene match explains 7 bases of the junction. Via the germline V gene (reference sequence), CDR1 is MNHEY and CDR2 SMNVEV. The data were taken from a study of cytomegalovirus exposure and HLA in healthy donors (dated by TCRdb to 2015 to 2018). Turning to the overall study: In an earlier analysis of fewer than 750 of the donors, about 270 Gb of sequence data and 90 million to 120 million unique TCR beta sequences from some 170 million T cells were reported. Of the roughly 400 genotyped donors, 65% to 90% were placed in the genetic ancestry cluster associated with self-reported Caucasian donors. Typing coverage varied by locus: about 620-630 donors for A, B, C, DRB1 and DQB1; approximately 500 for DQA1; more than 600 for DPA1; roughly 450 for DPB1. The T cell repertoires of 550 to 850 subjects were profiled by immunosequencing and related to cytomegalovirus serostatus. Class I and class II HLA loci were covered by the typing at four-digit resolution. Because of strong linkage in the cohort, roughly five DR-DQ haplotypes were treated as single units for association and clustering. Alongside the repertoire data, information on donor age, sex, ethnicity and CMV serostatus was compiled. An earlier analysis of approximately 640 of the donors applied high-throughput TCR beta sequencing to assess whether each TCR beta V gene segment acted as functional or pseudogenic. Across about 380 genotyped donors of the cohort, an average of about 240,000 unique TCR beta nucleotide sequences per donor were sequenced, and roughly 20% of those sequences were non-productive. The study combined high-throughput TCR immunosequencing, statistical association of individual TCRs with disease status, and machine learning to predict cytomegalovirus infection status. Every repertoire in the discovery cohort had been generated on one and the same sequencing platform. About 330 gigabases of sequencing data and tens of millions of unique TCR sequences made up an early release that covered some 640 HLA-typed donors. Genome-wide SNP genotypes for about three fifths of the roughly 670 donors were used in a later genetic analysis, which treated that subset as a discovery cohort. The study aimed to test whether cataloging public T cell receptors could reveal signatures of past pathogen exposure. The later analysis used no new phenotypic data to find candidate immune exposures, relying instead on TCR beta sequences and their occurrence across donors. Along with the approximately 700-subject first cohort, a separate validation cohort of some 130 different subjects was used. A later analysis re-examined previously published TCR beta repertoires from roughly 650 donors and added high-resolution HLA genotyping to investigate patterns of TCR occurrence.

The paper's findings and limits, for the study overall: At a false discovery rate of 0.05, a later analysis linked 16,951 TCR beta sequences to specific HLA alleles. Most TCR sequences were seen in very few donors, while some public TCRs were found in many individuals. A further reported finding was that TCR beta sequences accurately predicted the HLA-A and HLA-B alleles for most subjects in the first cohort. In a later analysis, HLA-associated TCR beta chains showed more clonal expansion and lower generation probabilities than non-associated chains that were equally common. Three of the identified cytomegalovirus-associated TCR beta chains were confirmed in vitro to be specific for cytomegalovirus antigens. Most CMV-associated TCR beta chains appeared to be HLA-restricted in a later analysis, and the HLA associations seemed to be driven largely by CMV exposure. In both the original and validation cohorts, the classifier was reported to diagnose cytomegalovirus status with high specificity and sensitivity. Because HLA typing was unavailable for some donors at each locus, only the typed subset was used in association tests. This cohort had only TCR beta chains sequenced, and the lack of alpha or paired-chain data limited which features could be detected. According to a later analysis, TCR association rates differed among HLA loci, with DRB1 alleles showing the most associated TCRs and HLA-C alleles showing the fewest. Strong co-occurrence of HLA alleles, especially DR and DQ, made assigning TCR associations to individual alleles difficult. Sequencing depth was assumed to be roughly uniform across donors in the presence/absence analyses, though that assumption may not hold. The 87-base-pair reads could not distinguish some IMGT-functional V segments, including TRBV6-2 and TRBV6-3, so those segments were excluded. Several of the top co-occurrence clusters appeared to be linked to parvovirus B19, influenza, CMV and Epstein-Barr virus, according to a later analysis. The sequencing pipeline was judged likely to have produced a cluster of highly shared sequence variants as a technical artifact. The authors suggested that the approach could potentially be generalized to other disease states and immunological phenotypes. In a later genetic analysis, a missense DCLRE1C variant was associated with V-gene and J-gene trimming of TCR beta chains, and the association was replicated in an independent cohort. In a later genetic analysis, fewer N-insertions in productive TCRs were reported among donors in an Asian-associated ancestry cluster than the approximately 710-donor mean. Linkage disequilibrium might explain the correlated functional status among segregating V segments, but an unknown experimental factor could not be excluded. The earlier analysis of approximately 590 of the donors excluded some 15 rarely observed V segments, including chromosome 9 orphons, because counts were too low. A total of 150 or so TCR beta chains were listed by the study as associated with cytomegalovirus. CMV serostatus was the only immune exposure information available for the cohort. An earlier analysis of approximately 600 of the donors showed that most TCR beta V segments appeared in productive rearrangements either about 87% or about 30% of the time, which broadly matched IMGT annotations.

The cohort consisted of 650 to 850 healthy bone marrow donors. All cohort members were sampled while nominally healthy, although unrecorded immune exposures were likely present. The donor was CMV seropositive and belonged to the group of 250 to 350 seropositive cohort members. Every donor gave a peripheral blood sample, and the peripheral blood mononuclear cells from that sample were used for TCR beta sequencing. Genomic DNA was extracted from the blood cell samples with the Qiagen DNeasy Blood Extraction Kit. The library was built by means of the immunoSEQ multiplex PCR assay. For the multiplex PCR, a mixture combining 60 forward primers for TCR Vbeta segments and 13 reverse primers for TCR Jbeta segments was used. The CDR3 region of rearranged TCR beta genes was amplified from genomic DNA with a multiplex PCR assay. The amplified TCR beta libraries were sequenced on the Illumina HiSeq System as 87-base-pair reads. The source study handled its data this way. A later analysis tallied 70 million to 100 million unique TCR beta chains across the 666 repertoires, and around 10 million of those chains were shared by two or more donors. Raw reads were error-corrected and collapsed into unique sequences with a nearest-neighbor algorithm that merged closely related sequences to remove PCR and sequencing errors. CDR3 sequences were aligned to IMGT reference sequences to assign V, D and J gene segments. For a sequence to be retained, at least a six-nucleotide match to both a V gene segment and a J gene segment was required. A rearrangement counted as productive if the CDR3 had no stop codons and remained in frame with V and J, and every other rearrangement counted as non-productive. CDR3 was defined according to IMGT convention as the region running from the second conserved V-encoded cysteine to the conserved J-encoded phenylalanine. The earlier analysis of more than 450 of the donors excluded sequences that lacked an unambiguous match to a single V gene segment. An earlier analysis of 587 of the donors classified V segments as functional when productive rearrangements were above 56.7% and as segregating when the standard deviation between donors was above 5%. A statistical classification framework was built for diagnosing cytomegalovirus status from the catalog of TCR beta chain sequences. V and J gene assignment, in a later analysis, came from comparing TCR nucleotide sequences with IMGT/GENE-DB human TR gene sequences. The TCRdist pipeline was used in a later analysis to assign CDR3 sequences and most-parsimonious VDJ recombination scenarios. In a later analysis, each TCR beta chain was defined by its CDR3 amino acid sequence together with its V-gene family, and reads without a unique V-gene family were excluded. A later analysis removed several hundred highly shared, low-generation-probability nucleotide sequences to deal with suspected cross-contamination and a sequencing artifact. A later analysis calculated a clonal expansion index for each public chain from normalized within-repertoire ranks of inferred template counts. In a later analysis, generation probabilities were computed using a VDJ recombination model fitted to out-of-frame rearrangements, and the results were checked against IGoR. In a later analysis, hypergeometric tests were used to score TCR-TCR, TCR-HLA and TCR-CMV co-occurrence, with a repertoire-size bias correction applied to TCR pairs. False discovery rates were estimated in a later analysis by permuting HLA or CMV assignments 20 times. In a later analysis, co-occurring TCRs were grouped using DBSCAN, with TCRdist sequence similarity added in when clustering inside HLA-allele-positive subsets. Co-occurrence clustering excluded repertoires with fewer than 30,000 or more than 120,000 public chains, plus five with anomalous nucleotide sharing. Not all clones reach the TCRdb copy of this immuneACCESS table, which keeps in-frame sequences only. Checked studies attribute under half of the gap to unresolved V genes and leave the rest unexplained. The V and J calls and the clone size are those of that table, but D and trimming were determined from the DNA. This sample has some 110,000 clones in its table, and approximately 80% of those were observed once. The ten most abundant clones make up around 3% of the sample.

The sequence came from a woman between 18 and 29 years old in good health and CMV-seropositive. Material for sequencing was PBMCs. Recombination connected TRBV27 to TRBJ2-7; 8 central nucleotides agree with TRBD1. CDR3 loop: CASRATGGGEQYF. The DNA is TGTGCCAGCAGGGCTACAGGGGGAGGCGAGCAGTACTTC.